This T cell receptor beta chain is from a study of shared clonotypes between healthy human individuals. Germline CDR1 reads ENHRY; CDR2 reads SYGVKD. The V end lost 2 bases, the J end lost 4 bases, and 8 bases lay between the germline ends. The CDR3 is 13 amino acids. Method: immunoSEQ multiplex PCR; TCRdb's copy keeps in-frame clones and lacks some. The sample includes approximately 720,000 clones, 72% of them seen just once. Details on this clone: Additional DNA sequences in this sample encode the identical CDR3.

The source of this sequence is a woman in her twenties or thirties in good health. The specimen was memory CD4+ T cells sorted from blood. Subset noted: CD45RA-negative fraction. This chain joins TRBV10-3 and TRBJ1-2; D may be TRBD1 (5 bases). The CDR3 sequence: CAISEGQTYGYTF. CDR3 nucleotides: TGTGCCATCAGTGAGGGACAAACCTATGGCTACACCTTC.